This entry concerns a single T cell receptor (beta chain). The sample is drawn from a study of shared clonotypes between healthy human individuals. As processed by the authors: There were no quality scores in the junction-only immunoSEQ sequences, so filtering differed. Using immunoSEQ multiplex PCR, the repertoire was profiled, and TCRdb retains in-frame clones only, with some absent. V and J calls and clone size are those listed in that table; D and trimming were worked out from the DNA. The sample has roughly 2.5 million clones; around 90% are singletons. This receptor was obtained from a man aged 18-30 years in good health. Specimen: naive CD4+ T cells sorted from blood. Indicated subset: CD45RA+ positively selected.

CDR3 DNA sequence: TGCGCCAGCAGCCAAGGGTGGGGCAGCTCCTACAATGAGCAGTTCTTC. It yields the protein CASSQGWGSSYNEQFF. The chain employs TRBV4-3 and TRBJ2-1; D might be TRBD1 (5 bases). Trimming left V 1 base short and J 0 bases short, with 10 bases between. The CDR3 sequence is 16 residues long. The germline V gene has CDR1 LGHNA and CDR2 YSLEER.